This T cell receptor (beta chain) was sequenced during a study of T cells in Graves' hyperthyroidism and ophthalmopathy. This clonotype has more than one count but fewer than ten. The target antigen is unknown. Amplified regions were TCR beta CDR3 sequences from RNA transcripts. Using the HTBI primer set, a first-round RT-PCR was run on the TCR CDR3. From the multiplex PCR reads, TCRdb called clonotypes with MiXCR, one entry per CDR3 protein. The profile covers 550,000 to 600,000 distinct CDR3 sequences, with under 60% appearing a single time and roughly 19% taken by the ten largest. Notes on the study in general: Blood held most thyroid clonotypes expanded above 0.001 frequency. Ophthalmopathy, as predicted by the model, came a median around 6 months after the prediction.

Patients were excluded because of uncontrolled infection, other autoimmune disease, pregnancy or lactation. The source material was peripheral blood or thyroid tissue (not recorded which). The TCR comes from an adult woman with Graves' disease, either hyperthyroidism or ophthalmopathy (not recorded which).

CDR3 sequence reads: CASSELFGTVGRKLFF. The CDR3 nucleotides read TGCGCCAGCAGTGAGTTGTTCGGGACAGTGGGAAGAAAACTGTTTTTT. This chain connects TRBV10-2 to TRBJ1-4, with TRBD1 identical over 7 bases. J lost 10 bases, V lost 1 base, and 12 bases had no gene match. Germline loops: CDR1 WSHSY, CDR2 SAAADI. This CDR3 has 16 amino acids.